The text below deals with one TCR beta chain. CDR1 and CDR2 from the germline V gene are MNHNS and SASEGT. The CDR3 loop spans 13 amino acids. Trimming removed 2 bases at V and 5 bases at J, with 9 bases between. The method was immunoSEQ multiplex PCR; TCRdb's version includes in-frame clones alone and lacks a portion of them. The sample lists 100,000 or so clones, 92% occurring once. The source of the sample is a study of blood T cell repertoires in COVID-19. The TCR originated in a man in his fifties or sixties with active COVID-19. The sample was peripheral blood. The rearrangement links TRBV6-1 to TRBJ2-5; no definite D call. In nucleotides, the CDR3 is TGTGCCAGCAGTGAAACGTTCCGGGAGACCCAGTACTTC. This codes for CASSETFRETQYF.